A single T cell receptor (beta chain) is shown here with its context. Antigen specificity is unknown. TCRdb's table, derived via immunoSEQ multiplex PCR, lists solely in-frame clones and lacks some. The repertoire holds around 75,000 clones, 85% seen once, with about 3% in the top ten. The CDR3 spans 15 residues. The V gene's germline CDR1 is SGDLS and CDR2 YYNGEE. Unmatched junction bases numbered 9, after V lost 4 bases and J lost 4 bases. These data originate in a study of cytomegalovirus exposure and HLA in healthy donors. Study results and limitations: A list of approximately 160 TCR beta chains associated with cytomegalovirus was given.

The sequencing sample was made of PBMCs. This sequence originates from a man aged 25 to 40 in good health and CMV-seronegative. The chain is built from TRBV9 and TRBJ2-7, with 9 bases fitting TRBD1. The CDR3 sequence is CASSPGGTGYYEQYF. The CDR3, as DNA: TGTGCCAGCAGCCCAGGGGGGACAGGGTATTACGAGCAGTACTTC.